Detailed here is one TCR beta chain. The antigen remains undetermined. The sample belongs to a study of cytomegalovirus exposure and HLA in healthy donors. The CDR3 is made up of 13 amino acids. Trimming pared 0 bases from V and 5 bases from J, leaving 5 bases between. Looked up from germline, CDR1 is SGHRS and CDR2 is YFSETQ. Use of 60 Vbeta and 13 Jbeta primers characterized the PCR. The assay was immunoSEQ multiplex PCR, and TCRdb's table has in-frame clones only and misses some. The sample has 150,000 to 200,000 clones; 70% to 90% are singletons. Study-level results: Analyses of presence/absence relied on an assumption of roughly uniform sequencing depth across donors.

Sequencing used PBMCs. The sequence was obtained from a man aged 25-40 years in good health and CMV-seropositive. This rearrangement joins TRBV5-1 to TRBJ2-2; D is unresolved. CDR3 sequence: CASSLDRTGELFF. The DNA of the CDR3 is TGCGCCAGCAGCTTGGATAGAACCGGGGAGCTGTTTTTT.